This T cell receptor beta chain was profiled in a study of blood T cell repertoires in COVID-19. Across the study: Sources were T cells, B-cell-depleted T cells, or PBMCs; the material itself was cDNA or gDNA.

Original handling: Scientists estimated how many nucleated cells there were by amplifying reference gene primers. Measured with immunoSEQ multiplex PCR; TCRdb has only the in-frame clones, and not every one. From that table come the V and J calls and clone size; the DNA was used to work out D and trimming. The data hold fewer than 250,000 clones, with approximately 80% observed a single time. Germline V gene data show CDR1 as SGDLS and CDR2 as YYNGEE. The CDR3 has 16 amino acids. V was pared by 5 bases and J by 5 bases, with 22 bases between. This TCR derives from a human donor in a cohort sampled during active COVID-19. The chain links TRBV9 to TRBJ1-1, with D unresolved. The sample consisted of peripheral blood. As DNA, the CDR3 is TGTGCCAGCAGTGGCTTATCGATCAGTACGGGGACTGAAGCTTTCTTT. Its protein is CASSGLSISTGTEAFF.